These 20 T cell receptor beta chains were sequenced from one sample in a study of cytomegalovirus exposure and HLA in healthy donors. The PCR ran on 60 Vbeta and 13 Jbeta primers. Assay: immunoSEQ multiplex PCR; the TCRdb copy retains only in-frame clones and omits some. This table holds more than 80,000 clones, roughly 79% found once. Sequenced: PBMCs. Receptor source: a woman between 65 and 79 years old in good health and CMV-seropositive.

This clone was detected once. The chain employs TRBV18 and TRBJ1-1, with 7 bases lining up with TRBD1. V trimming: 3 bases; J trimming: 4 bases; junction bases outside the gene matches: 8. The germline V gene has CDR1 KGHSH and CDR2 LQKENI. The CDR3 consists of 15 residues. CDR3 nucleotides: TGTGCCAGCTCACCCCGACAGGGCTCGGGCACTGAAGCTTTCTTT. Encoded protein: CASSPRQGSGTEAFF.

The chain links TRBV27 to TRBJ2-1, with TRBD1 matching over 8 bases. Looked up from germline, CDR1 is MNHEY and CDR2 is SMNVEV (reference sequence). The CDR3 totals 19 residues. V lost 6 bases to trimming and J lost 0 bases; unmatched junction nucleotides: 16. The CDR3 is CASRRTGIGWVVSYNEQFF. CDR3 DNA: TGTGCCAGCAGGAGGACAGGGATTGGGTGGGTGGTCTCCTACAATGAGCAGTTCTTC.

This chain uses TRBV11-3 with TRBJ2-7, with a weak D call TRBD1 (7 bases). CDR1 and CDR2 from the germline V gene are SGHNT and YENEEA. This CDR3 contains 12 residues. Trimming shortened V by 5 bases and J by 4 bases, and 9 bases separated the two germline ends. CDR3 bases: TGTGCCAGCAGCGCAGGGGGGTACGAGCAGTACTTC. Residues: CASSAGGYEQYF.

The rearrangement joins TRBV11-2 to TRBJ1-1; D remains ambiguous. CDR1 is SGHAT, CDR2 FQNNGV, per germline. V lost 5 bases and J lost 2, with 9 bases in between. The CDR3 is 13 amino acids. The CDR3 spells CASSPSDNTEAFF. The CDR3 bases are TGTGCCAGCAGCCCTTCAGATAACACTGAAGCTTTCTTT.

J is TRBJ1-1 and V is TRBV6-1; D is unclear. Trimming left V 2 bases short and J 1 base short, with 5 bases between. Germline V CDR1 and CDR2: MNHNS, SASEGT. The length of the CDR3 is 13 residues. The CDR3 loop is CASSEQSNTEAFF. DNA for the CDR3: TGTGCCAGCAGTGAACAGTCGAACACTGAAGCTTTCTTT.

This clone appeared once. The CDR3 nucleotides are TGTGCCAGCAGTAGTGGAGGGGTCCTCGGCGGGGAGCTGTTTTTT. It is translated as CASSSGGVLGGELFF. The chain carries TRBV28 and TRBJ2-2; a weak D match, TRBD2 (6 bases). The germline gives CDR1 MDHEN, CDR2 SYDVKM. V was trimmed by 5 bases and J by 7 bases, leaving 17 bases between them. The length of the CDR3 is 15 residues.

This clone was found a few times. The chain has TRBV7-8 and TRBJ1-2, with D possibly TRBD1 on 5 matching bases. Trimming took off 5 bases at V and 7 bases at J, with 17 bases between the two ends. The germline V gene has CDR1 SGHVS and CDR2 FQNEAQ. The CDR3 has 14 amino acids. As DNA, the CDR3 is TGTGCCAGCAGCCCGGTCGTTCAGGGCGGTGGCTACACCTTC. The encoded protein is CASSPVVQGGGYTF.

The CDR3 loop is CASSLSGGGLGTNEKLFF. In DNA, the CDR3 is TGTGCCAGCAGCTTAAGTGGTGGTGGACTGGGAACTAATGAAAAACTGTTTTTT. The chain has TRBV11-2 and TRBJ1-4; no firm D call. Trimming cost V 2 bases and J 1 base, with 17 bases left between them. Germline assignment: CDR1 SGHAT and CDR2 FQNNGV. The CDR3 has 18 amino acids.

The chain combines TRBV19 with TRBJ1-2, with 12 bases aligning to TRBD1. This CDR3 is built from 17 residues. With V trimmed by 5 bases and J by 3 bases, 10 bases remained unmatched. Germline lookup yields CDR1 LNHDA and CDR2 SQIVND (reference sequence). Here the CDR3 reads CASSAWGTGGADYGYTF. CDR3 DNA: TGTGCCAGTAGTGCGTGGGGGACAGGGGGCGCCGACTATGGCTACACCTTC.

This clone was seen ten or more times. This chain links TRBV11-2 with TRBJ2-7; tentative D call: TRBD2 (5 bases). The CDR3 has 14 amino acids. The V end lost 5 bases, the J end lost 2 bases, and 13 bases lay between the germline ends. Germline V gene data show CDR1 as SGHAT and CDR2 as FQNNGV. CDR3 DNA sequence: TGTGCCAGCAGCCCCGGGGTCGGCGCCTACGAGCAGTACTTC. Translating gives CASSPGVGAYEQYF.

The chain joins TRBV6-1 to TRBJ2-3, with D possibly TRBD2 on 5 matching bases. V lost 2 bases to trimming and J lost 0 bases, with 15 bases between them. Germline values: CDR1 MNHNS, CDR2 SASEGT. The CDR3 contains 17 residues. This CDR3 reads CASSERGRVRSTDTQYF. Here the CDR3 DNA reads TGTGCCAGCAGTGAACGGGGTCGGGTGCGGAGCACAGATACGCAGTATTTT.

The table lists this clone with a count of one. This rearrangement joins TRBV7-8 to TRBJ2-7; a possible D gene is TRBD2 (5 bases). The CDR3 consists of 14 residues. Trimming cost V 4 bases and J 6 bases, with 16 bases left between them. Germline CDR1 is SGHVS and CDR2 is FQNEAQ. CDR3 loop: CASSSGLELREQYF. The CDR3 region has the DNA TGTGCCAGCAGCTCCGGACTTGAACTTCGCGAGCAGTACTTC.

The J gene is TRBJ1-5, the V gene TRBV28, with TRBD1 matching 7 bases. V gave up 6 bases and J gave up 2 bases; unmatched junction bases: 7. Per germline, CDR1 MDHEN and CDR2 SYDVKM. The CDR3 has 15 residues. CDR3 coding DNA: TGTGCCAGCAGCCGGGACAGCGTTGGCAATCAGCCCCAGCATTTT. Its translation: CASSRDSVGNQPQHF.

This clone was observed a few times. The chain couples TRBV11-2 to TRBJ2-7; TRBD1 matches 9 bases. The CDR3 runs 15 residues. The V gene's germline CDR1 is SGHAT and CDR2 FQNNGV. V dropped 7 bases and J dropped 2; count of bases not matched to a gene: 9. The CDR3 here is CASTTPRTGAYEQYF. The CDR3 DNA is TGTGCCAGCACGACACCGAGGACAGGGGCCTACGAGCAGTACTTC.

The V gene is TRBV2, the J gene TRBJ1-4; D call uncertain. Germline V gives CDR1 SNHLY, CDR2 FYNNEI. The length of the CDR3 is 12 residues. Trimming cost V 9 bases and J 0 bases, with 5 bases left between them. CDR3 amino acids: CASSATNEKLFF. The DNA for the CDR3 is TGTGCCAGTTCGGCAACTAATGAAAAACTGTTTTTT.

This clone is a singleton in its sample. The rearrangement uses TRBV2 and TRBJ1-2; 7 nucleotides match TRBD1. The germline CDR1 and CDR2 sequences are SNHLY and FYNNEI. Trimming at V came to 6 bases and at J to 4 bases, leaving 5 bases not matched to a gene. The CDR3 sequence is 13 residues long. CDR3 sequence (DNA): TGTGCCAGCAGGGGGGACAGTGTCTATGGCTACACCTTC. Residues: CASRGDSVYGYTF.

The chain has TRBV6-5 and TRBJ2-3; 8 nucleotides line up with TRBD1. V lost 6 bases to trimming and J lost 5 bases; unmatched junction nucleotides: 10. The CDR3 is 15 amino acids. The germline V gene has CDR1 MNHEY and CDR2 SVGAGI. The CDR3, as DNA: TGTGCCAGCAGCCTCCAGGGGGCTTCGGGAGATACGCAGTATTTT. This gives the protein CASSLQGASGDTQYF.

The J gene is TRBJ2-3, the V gene TRBV11-2; D is ambiguous. Looked up from germline, CDR1 is SGHAT and CDR2 is FQNNGV. V was trimmed by 5 bases and J by 3 bases, leaving 6 bases between them. The CDR3 has 12 residues. The CDR3 DNA reads TGTGCCAGCAGCCCTACGACAGATACGCAGTATTTT. This sequence encodes CASSPTTDTQYF. Full variable domain (outside the CDR3, taken from reference TRBV11-2 and TRBJ2-3): EAGVAQSPRYKIIEKRQSVAFWCNPISGHATLYWYQQILGQGPKLLIQFQNNGVVDDSQLPKDRFSAERLKGVDSTLKIQPAKLEDSAVYLCASSPTTDTQYFGPGTRLTVL.

V and J are TRBV5-8 and TRBJ1-3; D perhaps matches TRBD1 (6 bases). The CDR3 consists of 14 residues. Trimming shortened V by 4 bases and J by 3 bases, and 11 bases separated the two germline ends. CDR1 and CDR2 from the germline V gene are SGHTS and YDEGEE. CDR3 nucleotide sequence: TGTGCCAGCAGCCAAGGACAGAATGGAAACACCATATATTTT. This translates into CASSQGQNGNTIYF.

The V gene is TRBV6-6, the J gene TRBJ1-3; no reliable D call. Per the germline V gene, CDR1 is MNHNY and CDR2 is SVGAGI (reference sequence). The CDR3 consists of 16 residues. V dropped 0 bases and J dropped 0 bases, with 9 bases sitting between them. In nucleotides, the CDR3 is TGTGCCAGCAGTTACTCGAGATCGATCTCTGGAAACACCATATATTTT. This translates into CASSYSRSISGNTIYF.